This TCR beta chain was profiled in a study of tumor and adjacent non-tumor tissue in lung cancer. This CDR3 comprises 14 residues. Germline-derived CDR1 and CDR2 are DFQATT and SNEGSKA (reference sequence). Trimming pared 7 bases from V and 4 bases from J, leaving 14 bases between. Study results and limitations: Normal lung showed higher cumulative top 100 clone frequency than tumor. Compared with tumor, normal lung showed significantly lower TCR diversity. Tumor TCR diversity, when higher, was linked to shorter survival.

No cell sorting was done before RNA was extracted from the tissue. This non-tumor lung sample came from over 3 cm beyond the tumor edge. Donors were chemotherapy-naive, newly diagnosed lung cancer surgical patients in China, August–late 2014. TCRbeta libraries were built with three rounds of nested PCR, modified from ARM-PCR. TCRdb re-called the multiplex PCR reads through MiXCR, storing one row per CDR3 protein. The table includes fewer than 45,000 distinct CDR3 sequences, roughly 60% detected once. As regards this clonotype: Antigen specificity is unknown.

The V gene is TRBV20-1, the J gene TRBJ2-6; the D is unclear. The material sequenced was distant non-tumor lung tissue. This receptor was identified in a woman in her forties with non-small cell lung cancer. In DNA form, the CDR3 reads TGCAGTGGTGTAGACATCTCAGGGGCCAACGTCCTGACTTTC. Translated, it gives CSGVDISGANVLTF.